The T cell receptor beta chain described here comes from a study of blood T cell repertoires in COVID-19. TCRdb keeps only in-frame clones here, not all; method: immunoSEQ multiplex PCR. The sample records roughly 250,000 clones, about 85% being singletons. Trimming cost V 6 bases and J 4 bases; bases outside gene matches: 8. The CDR3 totals 15 residues. Germline CDR1 reads LGHDT; CDR2 reads YNNKEL (reference sequence). The TCR was taken from a human donor with COVID-19, enrolled during active disease. The donor label of this sample is uncertain. The sequenced sample was peripheral blood. The chain recombines TRBV3-1 (or the pseudogene TRBV3-2) with TRBJ1-3; 8 nucleotides match TRBD1. CDR3 bases: TGTGCCAGCAGGCTTAGTGGGACAGGAGGAAACACCATATATTTT. The encoded protein is CASRLSGTGGNTIYF.